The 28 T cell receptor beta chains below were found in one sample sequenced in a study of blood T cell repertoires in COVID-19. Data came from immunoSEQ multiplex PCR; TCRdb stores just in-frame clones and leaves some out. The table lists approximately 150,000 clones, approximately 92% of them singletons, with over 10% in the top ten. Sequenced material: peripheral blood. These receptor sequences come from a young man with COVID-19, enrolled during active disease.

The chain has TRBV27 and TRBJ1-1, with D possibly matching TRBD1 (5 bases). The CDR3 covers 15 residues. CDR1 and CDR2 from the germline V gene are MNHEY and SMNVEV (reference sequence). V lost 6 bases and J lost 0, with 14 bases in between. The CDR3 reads CASSPPGPVNTEAFF. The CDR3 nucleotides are TGTGCCAGCAGCCCTCCAGGGCCCGTGAACACTGAAGCTTTCTTT.

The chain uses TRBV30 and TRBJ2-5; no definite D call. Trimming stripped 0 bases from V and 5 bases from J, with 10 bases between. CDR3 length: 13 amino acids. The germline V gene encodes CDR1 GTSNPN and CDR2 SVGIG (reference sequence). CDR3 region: CAWSVSTQETQYF. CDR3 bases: TGTGCCTGGAGTGTATCCACCCAGGAGACCCAGTACTTC.

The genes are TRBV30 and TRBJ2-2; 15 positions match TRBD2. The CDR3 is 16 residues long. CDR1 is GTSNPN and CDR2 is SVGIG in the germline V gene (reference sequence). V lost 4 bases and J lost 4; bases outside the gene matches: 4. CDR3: CAWMGLAGGVTGELFF. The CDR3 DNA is TGTGCCTGGATGGGACTAGCGGGAGGAGTCACCGGGGAGCTGTTTTTT.

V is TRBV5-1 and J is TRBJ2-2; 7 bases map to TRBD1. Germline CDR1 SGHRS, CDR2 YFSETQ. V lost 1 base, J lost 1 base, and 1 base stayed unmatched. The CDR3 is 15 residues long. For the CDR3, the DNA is TGCGCCAGCAGCTTGTACAGGGGGAACACCGGGGAGCTGTTTTTT. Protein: CASSLYRGNTGELFF. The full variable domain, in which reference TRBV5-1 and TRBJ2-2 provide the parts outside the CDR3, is KAGVTQTPRYLIKTRGQQVTLSCSPISGHRSVSWYQQTPGQGLQFLFEYFSETQRNKGNFPGRFSGRQFSNSRSEMNVSTLELGDSALYLCASSLYRGNTGELFFGEGSRLTVL.

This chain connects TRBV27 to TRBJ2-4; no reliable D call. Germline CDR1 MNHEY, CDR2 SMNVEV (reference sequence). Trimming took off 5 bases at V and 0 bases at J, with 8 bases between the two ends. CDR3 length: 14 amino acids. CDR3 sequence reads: CASSARRAKNIQYF. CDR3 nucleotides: TGTGCCAGCAGTGCTAGGCGAGCCAAAAACATTCAGTACTTC.

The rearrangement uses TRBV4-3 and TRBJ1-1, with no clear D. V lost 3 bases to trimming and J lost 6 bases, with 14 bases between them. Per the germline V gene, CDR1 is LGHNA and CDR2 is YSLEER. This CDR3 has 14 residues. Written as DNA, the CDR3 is TGCGCCAGCAGCCAGCGCCTCAGGCAGGCTGAAGCTTTCTTT. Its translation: CASSQRLRQAEAFF.

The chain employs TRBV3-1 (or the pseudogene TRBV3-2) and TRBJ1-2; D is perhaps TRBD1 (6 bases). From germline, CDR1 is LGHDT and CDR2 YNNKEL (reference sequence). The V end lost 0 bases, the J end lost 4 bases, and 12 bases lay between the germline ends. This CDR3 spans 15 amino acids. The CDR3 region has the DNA TGTGCCAGCAGCCAAGATGGGCAGGGGATCTATGGCTACACCTTC. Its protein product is CASSQDGQGIYGYTF.

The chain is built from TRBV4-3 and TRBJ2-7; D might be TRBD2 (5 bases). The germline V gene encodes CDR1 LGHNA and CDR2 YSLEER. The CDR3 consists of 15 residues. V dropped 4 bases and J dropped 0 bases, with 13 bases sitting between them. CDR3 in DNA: TGCGCCAGCAGCCTTTATGCTAGCTCCTCCTACGAGCAGTACTTC. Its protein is CASSLYASSSYEQYF.

CDR3 loop: CASSLDIGSSTFYEQYF. CDR3 nucleotide sequence: TGTGCCAGCAGCTTAGATATTGGTTCCTCTACTTTCTACGAGCAGTACTTC. The rearrangement links TRBV11-2 to TRBJ2-7; D is unresolved. Looked up from germline, CDR1 is SGHAT and CDR2 is FQNNGV. The CDR3 is 17 amino acids. Trimming shortened V by 0 bases and J by 3 bases, and 18 bases separated the two germline ends. Full variable domain (remainder filled in from reference TRBV11-2 and TRBJ2-7): EAGVAQSPRYKIIEKRQSVAFWCNPISGHATLYWYQQILGQGPKLLIQFQNNGVVDDSQLPKDRFSAERLKGVDSTLKIQPAKLEDSAVYLCASSLDIGSSTFYEQYFGPGTRLTVT.

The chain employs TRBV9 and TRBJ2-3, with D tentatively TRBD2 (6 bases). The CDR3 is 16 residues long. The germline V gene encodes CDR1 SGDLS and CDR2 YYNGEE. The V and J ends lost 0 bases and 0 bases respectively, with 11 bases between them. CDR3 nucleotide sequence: TGTGCCAGCAGCGTAGGTACGGGAGCAAGCACAGATACGCAGTATTTT. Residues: CASSVGTGASTDTQYF.

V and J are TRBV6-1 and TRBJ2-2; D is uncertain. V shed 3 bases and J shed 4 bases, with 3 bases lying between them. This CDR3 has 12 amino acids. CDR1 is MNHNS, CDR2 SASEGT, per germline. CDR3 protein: CASSDSTGELFF. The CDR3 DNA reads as TGTGCCAGCAGTGACAGCACCGGGGAGCTGTTTTTT.

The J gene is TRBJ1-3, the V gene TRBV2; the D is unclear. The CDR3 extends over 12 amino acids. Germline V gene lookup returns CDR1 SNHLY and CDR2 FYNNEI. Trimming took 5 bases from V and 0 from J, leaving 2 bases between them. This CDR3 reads CASSLSGNTIYF. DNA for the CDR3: TGTGCCAGCAGTCTCTCTGGAAACACCATATATTTT.

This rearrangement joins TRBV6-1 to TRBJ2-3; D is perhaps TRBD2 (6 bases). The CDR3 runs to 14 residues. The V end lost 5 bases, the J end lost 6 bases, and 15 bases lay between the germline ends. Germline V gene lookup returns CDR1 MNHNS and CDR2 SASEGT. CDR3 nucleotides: TGTGCCAGCAGTCTACTAGCAGCTTCGGATACGCAGTATTTT. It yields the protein CASSLLAASDTQYF.

The CDR3 DNA reads as TGTGCCAGCAGTAGAGGGACACCACAACCTGAAGCTTTCTTT. Amino acids: CASSRGTPQPEAFF. V and J are TRBV28 and TRBJ1-1; D may be TRBD1 (6 bases). The CDR3 length is 14 residues. The V end lost 5 bases, the J end lost 6 bases, and 16 bases lay between the germline ends. Looked up from germline, CDR1 is MDHEN and CDR2 is SYDVKM.

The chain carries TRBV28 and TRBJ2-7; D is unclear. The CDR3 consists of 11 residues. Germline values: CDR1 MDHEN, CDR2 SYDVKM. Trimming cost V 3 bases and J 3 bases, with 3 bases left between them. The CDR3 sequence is CASSFGYEQYF. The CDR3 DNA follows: TGTGCCAGCAGTTTCGGCTACGAGCAGTACTTC.

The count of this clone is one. The CDR3 is CASSLPGANYGYTF. The CDR3 nucleotides read TGTGCCAGCAGCTTGCCGGGAGCTAACTATGGCTACACCTTC. This chain joins TRBV5-6 and TRBJ1-2, with unresolved D. Trimming took off 1 base at V and 0 bases at J, with 7 bases between the two ends. The CDR3 extends over 14 amino acids. The germline V gene has CDR1 SGHDT and CDR2 YYEEEE.

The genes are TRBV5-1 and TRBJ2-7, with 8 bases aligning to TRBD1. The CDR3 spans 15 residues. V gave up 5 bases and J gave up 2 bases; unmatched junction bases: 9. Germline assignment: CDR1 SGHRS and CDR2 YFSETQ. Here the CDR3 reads CASSAATGVTYEQYF. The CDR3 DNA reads TGCGCCAGCAGTGCTGCGACAGGGGTAACCTACGAGCAGTACTTC.

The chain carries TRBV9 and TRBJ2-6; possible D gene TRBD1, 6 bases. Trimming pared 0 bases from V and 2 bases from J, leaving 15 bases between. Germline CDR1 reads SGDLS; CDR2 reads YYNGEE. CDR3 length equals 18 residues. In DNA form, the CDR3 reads TGTGCCAGCAGCGTAGCTCCACAGGGCGCTCCTGGGGCCAACGTCCTGACTTTC. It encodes CASSVAPQGAPGANVLTF.

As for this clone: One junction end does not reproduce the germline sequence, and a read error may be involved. For the CDR3, the DNA is TGTGCCAGCAGCCACGAGGGACTACGCAGTCGCTTC. Translated: CASSHEGLRSRF. The V call is TRBV6-2 or TRBV6-3, the J call TRBJ2-7; TRBD2 matches at 7 bases. CDR1 is MNHEY, CDR2 SVGEGT, per germline. The length of the CDR3 is 12 residues.

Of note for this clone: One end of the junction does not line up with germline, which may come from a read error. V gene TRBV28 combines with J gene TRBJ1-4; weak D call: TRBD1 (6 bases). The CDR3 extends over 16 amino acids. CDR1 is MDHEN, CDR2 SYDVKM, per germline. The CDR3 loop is CASSSLDSGGGEKLLF. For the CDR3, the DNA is TGTGCCAGCAGTTCTCTGGACAGTGGCGGAGGTGAAAAACTGCTTTTT.

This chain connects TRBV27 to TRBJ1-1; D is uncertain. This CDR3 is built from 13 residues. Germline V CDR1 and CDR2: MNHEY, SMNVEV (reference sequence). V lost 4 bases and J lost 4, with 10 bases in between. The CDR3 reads CASSSWRATEAFF. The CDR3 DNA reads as TGTGCCAGCAGTTCGTGGAGGGCCACTGAAGCTTTCTTT.

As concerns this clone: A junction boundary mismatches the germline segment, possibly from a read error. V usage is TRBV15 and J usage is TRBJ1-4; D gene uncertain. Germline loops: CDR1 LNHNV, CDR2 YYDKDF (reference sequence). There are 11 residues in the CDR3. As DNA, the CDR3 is TGTGCCATTTTGCGCTATGAAAAACTGCTTTTT. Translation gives CAILRYEKLLF.

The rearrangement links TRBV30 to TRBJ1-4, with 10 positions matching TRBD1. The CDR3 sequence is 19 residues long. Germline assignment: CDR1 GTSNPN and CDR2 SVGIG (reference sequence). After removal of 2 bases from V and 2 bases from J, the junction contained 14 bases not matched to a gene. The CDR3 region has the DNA TGTGCCTGGAGTTCTTCGCCGGGACAGGGGTGGACGACTAATGAAAAACTGTTTTTT. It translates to CAWSSSPGQGWTTNEKLFF.

The CDR3 DNA follows: TGTGCCAGCAGCTATAGCGGGACCCCCGGGGAGCTGTTTTTT. Its protein is CASSYSGTPGELFF. V is TRBV7-7 and J is TRBJ2-2, with TRBD2 identical over 8 bases. Germline V CDR1 and CDR2: SSHAT, FNYEAQ (reference sequence). V was pared by 4 bases and J by 6 bases, with 4 bases of the junction left unmatched. This CDR3 has 14 amino acids.

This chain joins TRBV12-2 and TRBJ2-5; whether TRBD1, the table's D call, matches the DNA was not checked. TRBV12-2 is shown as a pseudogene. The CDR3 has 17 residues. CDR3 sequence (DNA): TGTGCAAGTCGCTTAGCGGATACCCGGCCTAGGGGGGAGACCCAGTACTTC. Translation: CASRLADTRPRGETQYF.

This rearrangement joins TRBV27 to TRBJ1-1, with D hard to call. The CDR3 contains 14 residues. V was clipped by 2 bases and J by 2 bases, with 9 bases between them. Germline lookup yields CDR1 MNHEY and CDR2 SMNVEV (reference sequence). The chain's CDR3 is CASSLRRQNTEAFF. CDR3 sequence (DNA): TGTGCCAGCAGTTTAAGGCGGCAAAACACTGAAGCTTTCTTT.

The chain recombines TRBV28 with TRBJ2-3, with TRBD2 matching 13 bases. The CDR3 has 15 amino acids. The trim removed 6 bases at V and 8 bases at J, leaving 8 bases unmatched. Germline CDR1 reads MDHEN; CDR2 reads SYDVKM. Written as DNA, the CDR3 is TGTGCCAGCAGAGAACTAGCGGGAGGGCCGCTTACGCAGTATTTT. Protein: CASRELAGGPLTQYF.

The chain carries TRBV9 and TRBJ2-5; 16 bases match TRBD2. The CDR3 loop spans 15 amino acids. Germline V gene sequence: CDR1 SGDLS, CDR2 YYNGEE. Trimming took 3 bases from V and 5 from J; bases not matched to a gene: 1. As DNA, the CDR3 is TGTGCCAGCAGCGGGGGACTAGCGGGAGGGGAGACCCAGTACTTC. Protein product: CASSGGLAGGETQYF.